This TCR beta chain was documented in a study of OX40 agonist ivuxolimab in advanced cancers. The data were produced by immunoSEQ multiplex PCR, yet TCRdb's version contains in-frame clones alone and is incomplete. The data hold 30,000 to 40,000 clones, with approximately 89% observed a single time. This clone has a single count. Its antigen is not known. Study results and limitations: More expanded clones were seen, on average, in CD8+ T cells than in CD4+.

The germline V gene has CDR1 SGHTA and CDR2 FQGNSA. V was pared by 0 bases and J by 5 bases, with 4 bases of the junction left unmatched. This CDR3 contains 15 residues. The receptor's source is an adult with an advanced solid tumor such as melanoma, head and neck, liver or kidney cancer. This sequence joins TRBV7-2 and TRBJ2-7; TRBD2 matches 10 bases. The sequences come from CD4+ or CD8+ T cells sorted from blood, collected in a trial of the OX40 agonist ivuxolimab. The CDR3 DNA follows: TGTGCCAGCAGCTTAGCGTGGCTAGCGGGAGACGAGCAGTACTTC. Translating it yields CASSLAWLAGDEQYF.